This T cell receptor (beta chain) was found in a study of PD-1 blockade in classical Hodgkin lymphoma. Study-wide results and caveats: With respect to the repertoire differences, their causes, possibly disease activity or prior therapy, remain undefined. Reported baseline diversity: healthy donors highest, relapsed/refractory patients lowest. Whereas CD4+ TCR diversity had risen significantly by C4D1, CD8+ TCR diversity had not.

Following autologous stem cell transplantation, relapse occurred in every patient, and exposure to brentuximab vedotin varied. The data were produced by immunoSEQ multiplex PCR, yet TCRdb's version contains in-frame clones alone and is incomplete. The sample shows about 11,000 clones, roughly 76% of them seen only once. As regards this clone: Its antigen is currently unknown.

The sequence derives from a human donor with classical Hodgkin lymphoma. The specimen was peripheral blood mononuclear cells (PBMCs), collected at baseline.

DNA of the CDR3: TGTGCCAGCAGTGAAATGACAGGGGCTATCGGTTCAAGAAACACCATATATTTT. Protein product: CASSEMTGAIGSRNTIYF. The J gene is TRBJ1-3, the V gene TRBV6-1; 8 bases are a match to TRBD1. CDR1 MNHNS and CDR2 SASEGT come from the germline V gene. Trimming at V came to 2 bases and at J to 5 bases, leaving 14 bases not matched to a gene. CDR3 length: 18 residues.